Listed below are T cell receptor beta chains from one sample, sequenced in a study of cytomegalovirus exposure and HLA in healthy donors. Sequencing used immunoSEQ multiplex PCR; TCRdb keeps in-frame clones, though not all of them. Seen here are approximately 260,000 clones, approximately 83% observed once, and the top ten hold around 1.2%. Sequencing was carried out using PBMCs. These receptors came from a young woman in good health and CMV-seropositive. Both conserved end residues are part of each CDR3. The order of the fields is CDR3 length, clone size, D gene, V gene, J gene, CDR3 DNA, CDR3 protein. The D gene is left open where the match is weak. Clone size is not always given. Where it is, it says once, few, many or a class for expanded clones.

14	once	NA	TRBV19	TRBJ2-7	TGTGCCAGTAGTATGGGGGGAAGACCCTACGAGCAGTACTTC	CASSMGGRPYEQYF
14	NA	NA	TRBV5-1	TRBJ2-5	TGCGCCAGCACCCGGATGCCAGGGGAAGAGACCCAGTACTTC	CASTRMPGEETQYF
13	NA	NA	TRBV28	TRBJ1-1	TGTGCCAGCGATCAAACCCCGGGGGAGGAAGCTTTCTTT	CASDQTPGEEAFF
14	few	TRBD1	TRBV10-1	TRBJ1-2	TGCGCCAGCAGCCAGGACAGGGCCCCCTATGGCTACACCTTC	CASSQDRAPYGYTF
15	NA	NA	TRBV6-1	TRBJ2-1	TGTGCCAGCAGTGAAGGCAGGGGATCATACAATGAGCAGTTCTTC	CASSEGRGSYNEQFF
16	few	NA	TRBV5-1	TRBJ1-1	TGCGCCAGCAGCTTGGAGTCCGGGGAGTGGAACACTGAAGCTTTCTTT	CASSLESGEWNTEAFF
16	NA	NA	TRBV4-1	TRBJ1-5	TGCGCCAGCAGTCCCACGGACAGCTATAGCAATCAGCCCCAGCATTTT	CASSPTDSYSNQPQHF
15	NA	NA	TRBV4-1	TRBJ1-2	TGCGCCAGCAGCCACCCCCAGGGCGGGGGGTATGGCTACACCTTC	CASSHPQGGGYGYTF
16	NA	TRBD1	TRBV5-1	TRBJ1-2	TGCGCCAGCAGCCCGGACAGGGGGCCACGAAAAGGCGGCTACACCTTC	CASSPDRGPRKGGYTF
15	NA	NA	TRBV9	TRBJ1-4	TGTGCCAGCAGCGTAGAAGGGGCAACTAATGAAAAACTGTTTTTT	CASSVEGATNEKLFF
15	once	NA	TRBV11-1	TRBJ2-1	TGTGCCAGCAGCCGAGGTGCGAGCTCCTACAATGAGCAGTTCTTC	CASSRGASSYNEQFF
14	NA	TRBD1	TRBV30	TRBJ1-1	TGTGCCTGGAGTCTAAGCGTCGACAGGGGGCTGGCTTTCTTT	CAWSLSVDRGLAFF
12	once	NA	TRBV25-1	TRBJ1-1	TGTGCCAGCAACGACTGGAACACTGAAGCTTTCTTT	CASNDWNTEAFF
11	NA	NA	TRBV13	TRBJ2-5	TGTGCCAGCAGCTTAAGGCGACTACTGTACTTC	CASSLRRLLYF
16	NA	TRBD2	TRBV7-8	TRBJ2-7	TGTGCCAGCAGCTCCGGGGGGGGAGACTTCTCCTACGAGCAGTACTTC	CASSSGGGDFSYEQYF
16	NA	NA	TRBV7-2	TRBJ1-4	TGTGCCAGCAGCCGCCGGCTACAGGCGGCGGGGGAAAAACTGTTTTTT	CASSRRLQAAGEKLFF
19	once	TRBD2	TRBV2	TRBJ2-1	TGTGCCAGCAGCGACCCCCAAACTCGTTCAGCGGGGCCTTACAATGAGCAGTTCTTC	CASSDPQTRSAGPYNEQFF
13	NA	NA	TRBV14	TRBJ2-2	TGTGCCAGCAGCCCCATCCCCATCGGGGAGCTGTTTTTT	CASSPIPIGELFF
12	NA	NA	TRBV29-1	TRBJ2-1	TGCAGCGTTGGGACAGATATCAATGAGCAGTTCTTC	CSVGTDINEQFF
15	NA	TRBD2	TRBV10-2	TRBJ2-1	TGCGCCAGCAGTTCCGGGACTAGAGTCGACAATGAGCAGTTCTTC	CASSSGTRVDNEQFF
13	once	NA	TRBV5-1	TRBJ1-2	TGCGCCAGCAGCTTGGGGACACTGAATGGCTACACCTTC	CASSLGTLNGYTF
12	few	NA	TRBV19	TRBJ2-7	TGTGCCAGTAGTATTGGCGGCTACGAGCAGTACTTC	CASSIGGYEQYF
13	NA	TRBD1	TRBV6-6	TRBJ2-7	TGTGCCAGCATCGGACAGGGGGCTTACGAGCAGTACTTC	CASIGQGAYEQYF
14	NA	TRBD1	TRBV27	TRBJ2-7	TGTGCCAGCAGTCGGACAGGTCAGTCCTACGAGCAGTACTTC	CASSRTGQSYEQYF
18	NA	NA	TRBV9	TRBJ2-5	TGTGCCAGCAGCCCAGGTTTAGGGAGGGACACCGTACAAGAGACCCAGTACTTC	CASSPGLGRDTVQETQYF
16	NA	TRBD2	TRBV5-1	TRBJ2-1	TGCGCCAGCAGCTTGTCTCCTAGCGGGAGCTACAATGAGCAGTTCTTC	CASSLSPSGSYNEQFF
16	NA	TRBD2	TRBV18	TRBJ2-1	TGTGCCAGCTCAAAGAGCGGGGTTAGCTCCTACAATGAGCAGTTCTTC	CASSKSGVSSYNEQFF
12	once	NA	TRBV29-1	TRBJ2-7	TGCAGCGTTGTCGAGGTGTCCTACGAGCAGTACTTC	CSVVEVSYEQYF
17	once	TRBD2	TRBV7-8	TRBJ2-1	TGTGCCAGCAGCCCCAGACTAGCGGGAGTCCCGGGCAATGAGCAGTTCTTC	CASSPRLAGVPGNEQFF
14	NA	TRBD2	TRBV9	TRBJ2-1	TGTGCCAGCAGCTCCCGGACTAGCGGTAATGAGCAGTTCTTC	CASSSRTSGNEQFF
12	NA	NA	TRBV5-1	TRBJ1-2	TGCGCCAGCAGCTTGGTTCAGGGCGGCTACACCTTC	CASSLVQGGYTF
15	few	NA	TRBV5-1	TRBJ1-4	TGCGCCAGCAGCTTGGGGTTGGAGACTAATGAAAAACTGTTTTTT	CASSLGLETNEKLFF
18	NA	NA	TRBV12-2	TRBJ2-5	TGTGCAAGTCGCTTAGGGACTGGGGCCGGGACAGGGGAAGAGACCCAGTACTTC	CASRLGTGAGTGEETQYF
11	few	NA	TRBV18	TRBJ2-7	TGTGCCAGCTCACCCGCCTACGAGCAGTACTTC	CASSPAYEQYF
14	NA	TRBD1	TRBV28	TRBJ2-7	TGTGCCAGCAGTTCTCCGGGACAGCTCTACGAGCAGTACTTC	CASSSPGQLYEQYF
15	NA	NA	TRBV5-1	TRBJ2-2	TGCGCCAGCAGCTTGACCTCACTAAACACCGGGGAGCTGTTTTTT	CASSLTSLNTGELFF
16	NA	TRBD2	TRBV18	TRBJ2-1	TGTGCCAGCTCACTGGGACTAGCGGGAGGTTACAATGAGCAGTTCTTC	CASSLGLAGGYNEQFF
13	NA	NA	TRBV18	TRBJ1-1	TGTGCCAGCTCACCAAGCGGCCAGGGGTCAGCTTTCTTT	CASSPSGQGSAFF
14	NA	NA	TRBV6-1	TRBJ1-2	TGTGCCAGCAGTGAAGGGCAGGAGGGCTATGGCTACACCTTC	CASSEGQEGYGYTF
17	NA	NA	TRBV11-2	TRBJ2-7	TGTGCCAGCAGCTTAAATTACGCCGGCAGGGCGTCCTACGAGCAGTACTTC	CASSLNYAGRASYEQYF
15	NA	NA	TRBV30	TRBJ2-3	TGTGCCGGCCATTACGGCAGGGTGGGGACAGATACGCAGTATTTT	CAGHYGRVGTDTQYF
13	NA	NA	TRBV10-1	TRBJ2-7	TGCGCCAGCAGCAGACAGTTTCCCCCCGGGGGGCACTTC	CASSRQFPPGGHF
12	NA	TRBD1	TRBV7-9	TRBJ2-7	TGTGCCACCGACAGGGGCCTTGGCGAGCAGTACTTC	CATDRGLGEQYF
12	NA	TRBD1	TRBV7-9	TRBJ1-2	TGTGCCAGCAGGAGGACAGGGAATGGCTACACCTTC	CASRRTGNGYTF
14	few	NA	TRBV28	TRBJ1-1	TGTGCCAGCAGTTTACCCACAGAGAACACTGAAGCTTTCTTT	CASSLPTENTEAFF
15	NA	TRBD1	TRBV30	TRBJ1-4	TGTGCCTGGAGTGTACAAGGGGGCACTCATGAAAAACTGTTTTTT	CAWSVQGGTHEKLFF
16	NA	TRBD2	TRBV5-5	TRBJ2-1	TGTGCCAGCACCCGGGTCGCGGGAGGGATATTCAATGAGCAGTTCTTC	CASTRVAGGIFNEQFF
16	NA	TRBD1	TRBV12-5	TRBJ1-1	TGTGCTAGTGGTTTGGCTCCCGGGACAGGGAGTACTGAAGCTTTCTTT	CASGLAPGTGSTEAFF
14	NA	TRBD1	TRBV27	TRBJ1-1	TGTGCCAGCAGTATACAGGGGTGGGACGCTGAAGCTTTCTTT	CASSIQGWDAEAFF
16	NA	TRBD2	TRBV5-4	TRBJ2-5	TGTGCCAGCAGCCGAGGACTAGCGGGAAGTTACGAGACCCAGTACTTC	CASSRGLAGSYETQYF
16	once	TRBD1	TRBV27	TRBJ2-5	TGTGCCAGCAGTTTATCCGACAGGGTGAGTGTAGAGACCCAGTACTTC	CASSLSDRVSVETQYF
14	NA	TRBD1	TRBV29-1	TRBJ2-2	TGCAGCGGTCGACAGGGGGGTGGAACCGGGGAGCTGTTTTTT	CSGRQGGGTGELFF
14	once	TRBD1	TRBV28	TRBJ2-5	TGTGCCAGCAGACGCCCAGGGGGTCAAGAGACCCAGTACTTC	CASRRPGGQETQYF